The clone carrying this TCR beta chain was seen only a few times. Its cognate antigen is unknown. Use of 60 Vbeta and 13 Jbeta primers characterized the PCR. Clones were read by immunoSEQ multiplex PCR, and TCRdb kept only the in-frame ones, dropping some. This table holds about 160,000 clones, about 80% found once. This entry comes from a study of cytomegalovirus exposure and HLA in healthy donors. Study-wide results and limits: Three CMV-associated chains proved CMV antigen-specific in vitro. A classifier reportedly called cytomegalovirus status with high sensitivity and specificity. For most subjects, TCR beta sequences were reported to predict HLA-A and HLA-B alleles with accuracy.

The germline V and J ends were trimmed by 7 bases and 4 bases, with 16 bases remaining between them. In germline, CDR1 is MDHEN, CDR2 SYDVKM. The CDR3 extends over 14 amino acids. The sample consisted of PBMCs. The chain links TRBV28 to TRBJ1-2, with D tentatively TRBD1 (6 bases). This TCR came from a man between 25 and 39 years old in good health and CMV-seronegative. The CDR3 loop is CASKGGGPGYGYTF. The DNA of the CDR3 is TGTGCCAGCAAGGGCGGGGGGCCCGGCTATGGCTACACCTTC.